This T cell receptor (beta chain) derives from a study of cytomegalovirus exposure and HLA in healthy donors. Study-level findings and limits: An apparent linkage of common viral pathogens to several of the most significant clusters emerged in a later analysis. Clonal expansion was found to be greater in HLA-associated TCR beta chains than in equally common others in a later analysis.

As regards this clone: The antigen remains unidentified.

The PCR had 60 Vbeta and 13 Jbeta primers. Repertoires were generated with immunoSEQ multiplex PCR, while TCRdb's copy carries only in-frame clones and drops some. This sample has about 240,000 clones, with about 80% found just once. The germline gives CDR1 SNHLY, CDR2 FYNNEI. This CDR3 contains 13 residues. V shed 10 bases and J shed 7 bases, with 16 bases lying between them. All the people who gave samples were healthy bone marrow donors. The sequenced sample was PBMCs. The sequence was collected from a woman in her sixties in good health and CMV-seropositive. The J gene is TRBJ1-4, the V gene TRBV2; TRBD1 is a possible D gene (6 bases). CDR3 protein: CATADRTGEKLFF. CDR3 DNA: TGTGCCACCGCAGACAGGACTGGTGAAAAACTGTTTTTT.